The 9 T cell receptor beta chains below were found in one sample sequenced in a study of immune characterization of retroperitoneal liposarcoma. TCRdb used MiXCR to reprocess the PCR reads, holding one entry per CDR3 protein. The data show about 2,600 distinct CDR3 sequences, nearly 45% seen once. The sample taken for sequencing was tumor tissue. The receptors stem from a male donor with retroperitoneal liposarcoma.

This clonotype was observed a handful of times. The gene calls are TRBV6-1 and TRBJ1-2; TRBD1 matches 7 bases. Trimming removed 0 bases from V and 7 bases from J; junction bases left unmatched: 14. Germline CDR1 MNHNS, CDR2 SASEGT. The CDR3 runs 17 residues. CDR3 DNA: TGTGCCAGCAGTGAAGCACGACAGGGTATTAATGTCCGTGGCTACACCTTC. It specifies CASSEARQGINVRGYTF.

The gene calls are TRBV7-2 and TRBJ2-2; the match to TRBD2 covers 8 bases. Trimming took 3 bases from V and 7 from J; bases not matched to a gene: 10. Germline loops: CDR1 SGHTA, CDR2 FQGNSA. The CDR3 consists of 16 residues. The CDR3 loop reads CASSFWSGGLNGELFF. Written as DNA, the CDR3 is TGTGCCAGCAGCTTCTGGTCGGGAGGGCTGAACGGGGAGCTGTTTTTT.

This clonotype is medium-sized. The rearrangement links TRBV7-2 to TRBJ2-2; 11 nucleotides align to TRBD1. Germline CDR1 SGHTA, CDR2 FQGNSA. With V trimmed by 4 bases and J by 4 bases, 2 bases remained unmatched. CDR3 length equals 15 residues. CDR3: CASSSGTGGTGELFF. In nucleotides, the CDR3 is TGTGCCAGCAGCTCCGGGACAGGGGGCACCGGGGAGCTGTTTTTT.

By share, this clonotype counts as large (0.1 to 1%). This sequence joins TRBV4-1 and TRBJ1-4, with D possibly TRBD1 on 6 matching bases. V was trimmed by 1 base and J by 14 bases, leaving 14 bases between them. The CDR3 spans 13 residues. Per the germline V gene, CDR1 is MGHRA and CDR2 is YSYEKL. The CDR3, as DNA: TGCGCCAGCAGCCAAGGGGAGGACAGAGCGCTGTTTTTT. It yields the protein CASSQGEDRALFF.

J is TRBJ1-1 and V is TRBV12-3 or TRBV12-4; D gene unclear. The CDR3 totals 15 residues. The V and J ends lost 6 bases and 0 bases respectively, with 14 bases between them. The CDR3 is CASSSPEVMNTEAFF. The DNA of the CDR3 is TGTGCCAGCAGCTCCCCGGAGGTCATGAACACTGAAGCTTTCTTT.

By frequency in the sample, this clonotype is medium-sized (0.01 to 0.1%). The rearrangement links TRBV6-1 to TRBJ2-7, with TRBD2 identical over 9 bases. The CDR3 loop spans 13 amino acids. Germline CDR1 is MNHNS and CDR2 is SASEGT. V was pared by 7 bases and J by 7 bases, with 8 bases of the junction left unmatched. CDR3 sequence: CASKDGGRGEQYF. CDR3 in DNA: TGTGCCAGCAAGGATGGCGGGAGGGGGGAGCAGTACTTC.

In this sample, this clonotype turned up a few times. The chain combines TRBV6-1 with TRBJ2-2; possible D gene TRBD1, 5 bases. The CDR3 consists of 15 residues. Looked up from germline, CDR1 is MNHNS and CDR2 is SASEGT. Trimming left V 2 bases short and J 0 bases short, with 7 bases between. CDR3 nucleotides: TGTGCCAGCAGTGAACCAGGGACGAACACCGGGGAGCTGTTTTTT. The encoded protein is CASSEPGTNTGELFF.

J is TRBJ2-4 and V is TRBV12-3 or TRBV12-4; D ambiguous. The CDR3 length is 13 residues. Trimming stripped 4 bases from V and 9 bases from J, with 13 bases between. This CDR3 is CASSSGSFSIQYF. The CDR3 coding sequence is TGTGCCAGCAGTTCTGGGTCCTTTAGCATTCAGTACTTC.

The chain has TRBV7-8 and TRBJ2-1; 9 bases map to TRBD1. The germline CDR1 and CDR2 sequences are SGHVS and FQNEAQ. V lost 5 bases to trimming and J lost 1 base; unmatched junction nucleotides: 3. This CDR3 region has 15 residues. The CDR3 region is CASSHRGLSYNEQFF. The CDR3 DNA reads TGTGCCAGCAGCCACAGGGGGCTTTCCTACAATGAGCAGTTCTTC. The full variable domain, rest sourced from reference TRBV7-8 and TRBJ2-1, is GAGVSQSPRYKVAKRGQDVALRCDPISGHVSLFWYQQALGQGPEFLTYFQNEAQLDKSGLPSDRFFAERPEGSVSTLKIQRTQQEDSAVYLCASSHRGLSYNEQFFGPGTRLTVL.